The 22 T cell receptor beta chains below all came from one sample that was sequenced in a study of shared clonotypes between healthy human individuals. Using immunoSEQ multiplex PCR, the repertoire was profiled, and TCRdb retains in-frame clones only, with some absent. The sample records 760,000 or so clones, 96% being singletons. Naive CD8 cells lacked CD45RO and underwent positive selection for CCR7, leaving out terminally differentiated effector memory CD45RA+ cells. The sequencing sample was made of naive CD8+ T cells sorted from blood. These receptors were obtained from a man aged 25 to 40 in good health.

In the case of this clone: This sample also contains other DNA sequences that code for the same CDR3. This chain joins TRBV2 and TRBJ2-2; D is unclear. CDR3 length equals 13 residues. Germline loops: CDR1 SNHLY, CDR2 FYNNEI. The V end was cut by 5 bases, the J end by 3 bases, with 7 bases between. For the CDR3, the DNA is TGTGCCAGCAGTCGACCCTACACCGGGGAGCTGTTTTTT. Translating gives CASSRPYTGELFF.

The chain employs TRBV7-2 and TRBJ2-1, with D possibly being TRBD2 (5 bases). Germline CDR1 and CDR2: SGHTA and FQGNSA. The CDR3 is made up of 12 amino acids. Trimming removed 2 bases at V and 10 bases at J, with 9 bases between. The CDR3 spells CASSLIGVEQFF. The CDR3, as DNA: TGTGCCAGCAGCTTAATCGGGGTGGAGCAGTTCTTC.

This clone was seen only once. This chain links TRBV28 with TRBJ2-4; 7 bases agree with TRBD2. Germline loops: CDR1 MDHEN, CDR2 SYDVKM. This CDR3 is 16 amino acids long. The junction had 4 bases not matched to a gene; V was cut back by 2 bases and J by 0 bases. The CDR3 sequence is CASSLVLAVAKNIQYF. The CDR3 DNA is TGTGCCAGCAGTTTAGTCCTAGCGGTAGCCAAAAACATTCAGTACTTC.

This sequence joins TRBV11-2 and TRBJ2-7; 9 positions match TRBD2. With V trimmed by 1 base and J by 5 bases, 6 bases remained unmatched. CDR1 is SGHAT, CDR2 FQNNGV, per germline. This CDR3 region has 15 residues. The CDR3 bases are TGTGCCAGCAGCTTAGGCGGGAGGGCCGGGGACGAGCAGTACTTC. Translation: CASSLGGRAGDEQYF.

The rearrangement links TRBV7-3 to TRBJ1-1, with 7 nucleotides matching TRBD1. This CDR3 has 15 amino acids. CDR1 and CDR2 (germline): SGHTA, FQGTGA. V was pared by 0 bases and J by 3 bases, with 4 bases of the junction left unmatched. CDR3 loop: CASSLTGGRDTEAFF. CDR3 DNA sequence: TGTGCCAGCAGCTTAACAGGGGGCAGGGACACTGAAGCTTTCTTT. Supplemented by reference TRBV7-3 and TRBJ1-1, the full variable domain reads GAGVSQTPSNKVTEKGKYVELRCDPISGHTALYWYRQSLGQGPEFLIYFQGTGAADDSGLPNDRFFAVRPEGSVSTLKIQRTERGDSAVYLCASSLTGGRDTEAFFGQGTRLTVV.

The genes are TRBV5-6 and TRBJ2-1; 8 nucleotides align to TRBD1. CDR1 SGHDT and CDR2 YYEEEE come from the germline V gene. This CDR3 spans 15 amino acids. V trimming: 3 bases; J trimming: 2 bases; junction bases outside the gene matches: 4. The CDR3 sequence is CASSSDRVAYNEQFF. In DNA, the CDR3 is TGTGCCAGCAGCTCGGACAGGGTCGCCTACAATGAGCAGTTCTTC.

The chain uses TRBV29-1 and TRBJ1-2, with a weak D call TRBD1 (6 bases). Trimming took off 3 bases at V and 4 bases at J, with 9 bases between the two ends. The CDR3 extends over 12 amino acids. Germline CDR1 and CDR2: SQVTM and ANQGSEA. The CDR3 nucleotides read TGCAGCGTTGATGGGGGGGCCTATGGCTACACCTTC. Amino acids: CSVDGGAYGYTF.

This chain joins TRBV30 and TRBJ2-5, with a possible D match to TRBD1 (6 bases). The CDR3 has 13 amino acids. CDR1 and CDR2 (germline): GTSNPN, SVGIG (reference sequence). V lost 3 bases, J lost 13 bases, and 21 bases lay in between. For the CDR3, the DNA is TGTGCCTGGAGCCCCCCGTACAGGGACCCGCCGTACTTC. Amino acids: CAWSPPYRDPPYF.

The chain is built from TRBV4-3 and TRBJ2-1; 7 bases match TRBD1. V was pared by 0 bases and J by 6 bases, with 2 bases of the junction left unmatched. The CDR3 runs to 14 residues. From germline, CDR1 is LGHNA and CDR2 YSLEER. The CDR3 is CASSQETGINEQFF. The CDR3 DNA follows: TGCGCCAGCAGCCAAGAGACAGGGATCAATGAGCAGTTCTTC.

The CDR3 region has the DNA TGTGCCAGCAGTTACTCGAGAACAACCGGGGAGCTGTTTTTT. It translates to CASSYSRTTGELFF. The V call is TRBV6-6, the J call TRBJ2-2; D unclear. This CDR3 has 14 residues. The V end lost 0 bases, the J end lost 5 bases, and 7 bases lay between the germline ends. Germline CDR1 is MNHNY and CDR2 is SVGAGI (reference sequence).

The chain carries TRBV19 and TRBJ2-1; TRBD2 might be the D (5 bases). This CDR3 region has 15 residues. V lost 4 bases and J 0 bases, leaving 10 bases between the germline ends. Germline lookup yields CDR1 LNHDA and CDR2 SQIVND (reference sequence). Here the CDR3 reads CASSTQRTSYNEQFF. DNA for the CDR3: TGTGCCAGTAGTACTCAGCGGACCTCCTACAATGAGCAGTTCTTC.

This rearrangement joins TRBV5-4 to TRBJ2-3; no clear D gene. V lost 4 bases, J lost 3 bases, and 12 bases lay in between. In germline, CDR1 is SGHNT, CDR2 YYREEE (reference sequence). The length of the CDR3 is 14 residues. The CDR3 spells CASSLLIGTDTQYF. The CDR3 nucleotides read TGTGCCAGCAGCCTTCTTATCGGGACAGATACGCAGTATTTT.

The chain has TRBV7-8 and TRBJ2-7, with D perhaps matching TRBD2 (6 bases). With 1 base removed from V and 2 bases from J, the gap between germline ends came to 9 bases. Germline V gene lookup returns CDR1 SGHVS and CDR2 FQNEAQ. The CDR3 has 14 amino acids. CDR3 coding DNA: TGTGCCAGCAGCTTAGGGGGAGGAACCTACGAGCAGTACTTC. Protein product: CASSLGGGTYEQYF.

This clone was counted between two and nine times. The chain combines TRBV7-9 with TRBJ2-5; possible D gene TRBD2, 6 bases. Germline V gene lookup returns CDR1 SEHNR and CDR2 FQNEAQ (reference sequence). CDR3 length: 14 amino acids. Trimming shortened V by 8 bases and J by 0 bases, and 13 bases separated the two germline ends. CDR3 sequence: CASRRGANQETQYF. The CDR3, as DNA: TGTGCCAGCCGGAGGGGAGCAAACCAAGAGACCCAGTACTTC.

The rearrangement uses TRBV7-8 and TRBJ2-1, with 8 bases identical to TRBD2. The CDR3 consists of 15 residues. Germline loops: CDR1 SGHVS, CDR2 FQNEAQ. V dropped 0 bases and J dropped 3; count of bases not matched to a gene: 1. CDR3 DNA: TGTGCCAGCAGCTTAGCTAGCGGGATCTACAATGAGCAGTTCTTC. Its protein is CASSLASGIYNEQFF.

V usage is TRBV9 and J usage is TRBJ2-7; no definite D call. Trimming took off 0 bases at V and 3 bases at J, with 7 bases between the two ends. The CDR3 sequence is 13 residues long. The germline V gene has CDR1 SGDLS and CDR2 YYNGEE. The CDR3 protein is CASSVALNYEQYF. The CDR3 DNA sequence: TGTGCCAGCAGCGTAGCTTTAAACTACGAGCAGTACTTC.

This chain joins TRBV6-5 and TRBJ2-5; unclear D gene. Germline V gene sequence: CDR1 MNHEY, CDR2 SVGAGI. This CDR3 has 12 amino acids. V was pared by 2 bases and J by 7 bases, with 8 bases between. This CDR3 is CASSYPGGTQYF. CDR3 in DNA: TGTGCCAGCAGTTACCCTGGTGGGACCCAGTACTTC.

The chain is built from TRBV19 and TRBJ2-1; 11 positions match TRBD2. CDR3 size: 17 residues. The J segment lost 9 bases and the V segment lost 6 bases, leaving 16 bases of the junction unmatched. The germline CDR1 and CDR2 sequences are LNHDA and SQIVND (reference sequence). The DNA of the CDR3 is TGTGCCAGTAGAGGACGGACAGGACTAGCGGGCAGTCGTGAGCAGTTCTTC. It yields the protein CASRGRTGLAGSREQFF.

The rearrangement joins TRBV7-6 to TRBJ2-7; 10 nucleotides agree with TRBD2. The CDR3 covers 14 residues. In germline, CDR1 is SGHVS, CDR2 FNYEAQ. The V gene end was trimmed by 5 bases and the J gene end by 3 bases; junction bases not matched to a gene: 4. The CDR3 nucleotides are TGTGCCAGCAGCAACATAGCGGGAGGCTACGAGCAGTACTTC. Its translation is CASSNIAGGYEQYF.

The chain combines TRBV5-1 with TRBJ2-2; the match to TRBD1 covers 7 bases. CDR1 is SGHRS and CDR2 is YFSETQ in the germline V gene. V lost 1 base to trimming and J lost 2 bases; unmatched junction nucleotides: 2. The CDR3 consists of 15 residues. CDR3 sequence: CASSLRDRNTGELFF. As DNA, the CDR3 is TGCGCCAGCAGCTTGCGGGACAGAAACACCGGGGAGCTGTTTTTT.

V gene TRBV25-1 combines with J gene TRBJ1-3, with D possibly TRBD1 on 5 matching bases. Germline V gene data show CDR1 as MGHDK and CDR2 as SYGVNS. The V end lost 10 bases, the J end lost 0 bases, and 10 bases lay between the germline ends. The CDR3 extends over 13 amino acids. CDR3 DNA: TGTGCCAACAGGACATTCTCTGGAAACACCATATATTTT. Its translation: CANRTFSGNTIYF. Combining the CDR3 with reference TRBV25-1 and TRBJ1-3 gives the whole variable domain EADIYQTPRYLVIGTGKKITLECSQTMGHDKMYWYQQDPGMELHLIHYSYGVNSTEKGDLSSESTVSRIRTEHFPLTLESARPSHTSQYLCANRTFSGNTIYFGEGSWLTVV.

The rearrangement joins TRBV11-2 to TRBJ2-3; TRBD2 agrees at 10 bases. This CDR3 comprises 19 residues. With 7 bases clipped from V and 1 base from J, the junction kept 17 bases outside the gene matches. Germline loops: CDR1 SGHAT, CDR2 FQNNGV. The CDR3 bases are TGTGCCAGCACCGGATGGACTAGCGGCCTCGGGGGGGGCACAGATACGCAGTATTTT. Protein sequence: CASTGWTSGLGGGTDTQYF. The whole variable domain, remainder taken from reference TRBV11-2 and TRBJ2-3, is EAGVAQSPRYKIIEKRQSVAFWCNPISGHATLYWYQQILGQGPKLLIQFQNNGVVDDSQLPKDRFSAERLKGVDSTLKIQPAKLEDSAVYLCASTGWTSGLGGGTDTQYFGPGTRLTVL.